This TCR beta chain was identified during a study of identifying expanded T cells in peripheral blood. Clones were read by immunoSEQ multiplex PCR, and TCRdb kept only the in-frame ones, dropping some. Altogether about 78,000 clones are present, just under 85% being singletons, with the ten largest covering around 19%. The CDR3 length is 14 residues. V lost 7 bases to trimming and J lost 7 bases, with 17 bases between them. CDR1 is PRHDT, CDR2 FYEKMQ, per germline (reference sequence). Sequencing input: blood. This TCR derives from a person aged 18 to 75 in good health. The chain has TRBV13 and TRBJ2-1; D perhaps matches TRBD2 (5 bases). The chain's CDR3 is CASTSGKRYNEQFF. DNA for the CDR3: TGTGCCAGCACCAGTGGGAAGCGGTATAATGAGCAGTTCTTC.